These 21 T cell receptor beta chains were all obtained from the same sample, sequenced in a study of T cells in Graves' hyperthyroidism and ophthalmopathy. Researchers took RNA transcripts and amplified the TCR beta CDR3 regions from them. An initial round of RT-PCR targeting the TCR CDR3 relied on the HTBI primer set. TCRdb itself ran the multiplex PCR reads through MiXCR, one entry per CDR3 protein. The sample lists about 400,000 distinct CDR3 sequences, under 15% occurring once. Sample: blood. These TCRs come from a woman aged 18-29 years with Graves' hyperthyroidism.

This clonotype was picked up one time. The V and J genes are TRBV19 and TRBJ1-5; D remains ambiguous. Trimming left V 5 bases short and J 3 bases short, with 8 bases between. This CDR3 has 13 amino acids. CDR1 is LNHDA and CDR2 is SQIVND in the germline V gene (reference sequence). The CDR3 loop reads CASSGEINQPQHF. The CDR3 DNA follows: TGTGCCAGTAGTGGGGAGATCAATCAGCCCCAGCATTTT.

The V gene is TRBV3-1, the J gene TRBJ2-7; 7 bases map to TRBD2. The germline V gene encodes CDR1 LGHDT and CDR2 YNNKEL (reference sequence). This CDR3 has 15 residues. J gave up 2 bases and V 0 bases, and 4 bases lay outside the gene matches. CDR3 region: CASSQDLSGAYEQYF. The CDR3 DNA is TGTGCCAGCAGCCAAGATTTAAGCGGGGCCTACGAGCAGTACTTC.

In this sample, this clonotype turned up many times. The CDR3 region has the DNA TGTGCCAGCAGCTTAGTTCCTCAAGAGACCCAGTACTTC. It translates to CASSLVPQETQYF. The V and J genes are TRBV13 and TRBJ2-5, with D hard to call. The CDR3 extends over 13 amino acids. Trimming stripped 1 base from V and 2 bases from J, with 5 bases between. Per germline, CDR1 PRHDT and CDR2 FYEKMQ (reference sequence).

This clonotype was observed many times. The V gene is TRBV2, the J gene TRBJ1-1; unclear D gene. Germline values: CDR1 SNHLY, CDR2 FYNNEI. There are 15 residues in the CDR3. Deletions cut 2 bases from V and 2 bases from J, with 12 bases between. The CDR3 bases are TGTGCCAGCAGTGAACCAGTGGGCCCCAACACTGAAGCTTTCTTT. The encoded protein is CASSEPVGPNTEAFF.

This rearrangement joins TRBV19 to TRBJ2-4; D remains ambiguous. The CDR3 has 17 amino acids. V was clipped by 6 bases and J by 2 bases, with 20 bases between them. Germline assignment: CDR1 LNHDA and CDR2 SQIVND (reference sequence). The CDR3 sequence is CASRPRGGDRSKNIQYF. The CDR3, as DNA: TGTGCCAGTAGGCCCCGTGGCGGAGATCGATCCAAAAACATTCAGTACTTC.

This clonotype appeared many times. J is TRBJ2-1 and V is TRBV30; TRBD2 matches at 10 bases. The CDR3 totals 15 residues. Germline CDR1 and CDR2: GTSNPN and SVGIG (reference sequence). The V gene end was trimmed by 2 bases and the J gene end by 4 bases; junction bases not matched to a gene: 5. CDR3 region: CAWSRGTSAYNEQFF. The CDR3, as DNA: TGTGCCTGGAGTCGAGGGACTAGCGCTTACAATGAGCAGTTCTTC.

This clonotype was found a few times. CDR3 sequence: CASSYQERTQYF. The DNA for the CDR3 is TGTGCCAGCAGTTACCAGGAGAGGACGCAGTATTTT. This sequence joins TRBV6-5 and TRBJ2-3; no reliable D call. V was pared by 2 bases and J by 9 bases, with 9 bases between. Germline values: CDR1 MNHEY, CDR2 SVGAGI. This CDR3 spans 12 amino acids.

This clonotype occurred many times. The J gene is TRBJ2-1, the V gene TRBV7-9; perhaps TRBD1 as D (7 bases). This CDR3 spans 16 amino acids. Germline V lookup: CDR1 SEHNR, CDR2 FQNEAQ (reference sequence). Deletions cut 3 bases from V and 3 bases from J, with 15 bases between. CDR3 amino acids: CASSFPGGIRYNEQFF. In DNA, the CDR3 is TGTGCCAGCAGCTTCCCAGGGGGGATACGCTACAATGAGCAGTTCTTC.

This clonotype was counted at least ten times. This chain links TRBV28 with TRBJ2-3; the match to TRBD2 covers 8 bases. CDR3 length: 16 residues. Germline V gene lookup returns CDR1 MDHEN and CDR2 SYDVKM. Trimming cost V 6 bases and J 6 bases; bases outside gene matches: 14. In DNA, the CDR3 is TGTGCCAGCAGCCCTTATACTAGCGGAGCCTCGGATACGCAGTATTTT. Protein sequence: CASSPYTSGASDTQYF.

The DNA of the CDR3 is TGTGCCAGTAGTGCGGGGTCCCCGGCATACGAGCAGTACTTC. It yields the protein CASSAGSPAYEQYF. V is TRBV19 and J is TRBJ2-7, with D perhaps TRBD2 (6 bases). CDR3 length: 14 amino acids. Trimming cost V 5 bases and J 4 bases, with 15 bases left between them. The germline CDR1 and CDR2 sequences are LNHDA and SQIVND (reference sequence).

The chain recombines TRBV3-1 with TRBJ2-5, with unresolved D. The CDR3 consists of 14 residues. Germline V CDR1 and CDR2: LGHDT, YNNKEL (reference sequence). Trimming removed 6 bases at V and 3 bases at J, with 14 bases between. This CDR3 is CASSRTRQEETQYF. CDR3 nucleotide sequence: TGTGCCAGCAGTAGGACGCGTCAGGAAGAGACCCAGTACTTC.

This clonotype was seen at least ten times. The chain recombines TRBV28 with TRBJ1-4; D possibly corresponds to TRBD1 (5 bases). The CDR3 has 20 residues. CDR1 MDHEN and CDR2 SYDVKM come from the germline V gene. Trimming left V 4 bases short and J 0 bases short, with 24 bases between. CDR3 region: CASSSVKGVRQLTTNEKLFF. CDR3 sequence (DNA): TGTGCCAGCAGTTCCGTTAAAGGGGTCAGGCAACTAACAACTAATGAAAAACTGTTTTTT.

This clonotype was seen just once. V gene TRBV9 combines with J gene TRBJ2-3, with a weak D call TRBD1 (7 bases). The CDR3 has 15 amino acids. V lost 2 bases to trimming and J lost 1 base, with 11 bases between them. CDR1 is SGDLS and CDR2 is YYNGEE in the germline V gene. Here the CDR3 DNA reads TGTGCCAGCAGCGTCGGAGGGGGCGGCACAGATACGCAGTATTTT. It encodes CASSVGGGGTDTQYF.

Ten or more counts support this clonotype. The chain's CDR3 is CASRSPRITDTQYF. The CDR3 coding sequence is TGTGCCAGCAGATCACCACGGATCACAGATACGCAGTATTTT. The V and J genes are TRBV28 and TRBJ2-3; no clear D. The CDR3 sequence is 14 residues long. Per germline, CDR1 MDHEN and CDR2 SYDVKM. Trimming took off 6 bases at V and 2 bases at J, with 12 bases between the two ends.

J is TRBJ2-4 and V is TRBV3-1; TRBD2 aligns across 7 bases. Trimming cost V 1 base and J 1 base; bases outside gene matches: 7. The CDR3 spans 17 residues. Germline-derived CDR1 and CDR2 are LGHDT and YNNKEL (reference sequence). In DNA form, the CDR3 reads TGTGCCAGCAGCCAAGGATTCTGGGGGGGGGCCAAAAACATTCAGTACTTC. Encoded protein: CASSQGFWGGAKNIQYF.

This clonotype was counted ten times or more. The rearrangement links TRBV10-1 to TRBJ2-3; D is uncertain. This CDR3 has 13 amino acids. V lost 5 bases to trimming and J lost 4 bases, with 10 bases between them. Germline CDR1 and CDR2: WNHNN and SYGVQD (reference sequence). The CDR3 DNA reads TGCGCCAGCAGTCCAGGACCGGCAGATACGCAGTATTTT. This codes for CASSPGPADTQYF.

This clonotype was found many times. J is TRBJ2-5 and V is TRBV4-3; TRBD1 aligns across 7 bases. Germline loops: CDR1 LGHNA, CDR2 YSLEER. The ends lost 3 bases at V and 1 base at J; junction bases unmatched: 2. The CDR3 consists of 14 residues. The DNA of the CDR3 is TGCGCCAGCAGCCACGGGACAGCCCAAGAGACCCAGTACTTC. Residues: CASSHGTAQETQYF.

This clonotype was recorded at least ten times. The rearrangement links TRBV7-9 to TRBJ2-7; no clear D. The CDR3 spans 13 residues. V was clipped by 0 bases and J by 7 bases, with 10 bases between them. The germline CDR1 and CDR2 sequences are SEHNR and FQNEAQ (reference sequence). In DNA form, the CDR3 reads TGTGCCAGCAGCTTAGCGGACCATCGGGAGCAGTACTTC. This codes for CASSLADHREQYF.

This clonotype was picked up many times. The rearrangement joins TRBV2 to TRBJ1-5, with D unresolved. The CDR3 runs 14 residues. The V and J ends lost 1 base and 0 bases respectively, with 4 bases between them. Germline lookup yields CDR1 SNHLY and CDR2 FYNNEI. The CDR3 is CASSEGYSNQPQHF. CDR3 DNA sequence: TGTGCCAGCAGTGAAGGGTATAGCAATCAGCCCCAGCATTTT. The variable domain in full, with the rest retrieved from reference TRBV2 and TRBJ1-5, is EPEVTQTPSHQVTQMGQEVILRCVPISNHLYFYWYRQILGQKVEFLVSFYNNEISEKSEIFDDQFSVERPDGSNFTLKIRSTKLEDSAMYFCASSEGYSNQPQHFGDGTRLSIL.

This clonotype was recorded at least ten times. V is TRBV18 and J is TRBJ1-1; D not resolved. V was shortened by 0 bases and J by 7 bases, with 9 bases between the two germline ends. Germline-derived CDR1 and CDR2 are KGHSH and LQKENI. CDR3 length: 13 residues. The DNA for the CDR3 is TGTGCCAGCTCACCACCAGGGAACGGTGAAGCTTTCTTT. Protein sequence: CASSPPGNGEAFF.

The chain is built from TRBV12-3 or TRBV12-4 and TRBJ1-1, with TRBD1 as a possible D gene (6 bases). Trimming removed 7 bases from V and 5 bases from J, with 11 bases in between. This CDR3 has 12 residues. The CDR3 sequence is CASTTGLTEAFF. CDR3 nucleotides: TGTGCCAGCACTACAGGGCTAACTGAAGCTTTCTTT.